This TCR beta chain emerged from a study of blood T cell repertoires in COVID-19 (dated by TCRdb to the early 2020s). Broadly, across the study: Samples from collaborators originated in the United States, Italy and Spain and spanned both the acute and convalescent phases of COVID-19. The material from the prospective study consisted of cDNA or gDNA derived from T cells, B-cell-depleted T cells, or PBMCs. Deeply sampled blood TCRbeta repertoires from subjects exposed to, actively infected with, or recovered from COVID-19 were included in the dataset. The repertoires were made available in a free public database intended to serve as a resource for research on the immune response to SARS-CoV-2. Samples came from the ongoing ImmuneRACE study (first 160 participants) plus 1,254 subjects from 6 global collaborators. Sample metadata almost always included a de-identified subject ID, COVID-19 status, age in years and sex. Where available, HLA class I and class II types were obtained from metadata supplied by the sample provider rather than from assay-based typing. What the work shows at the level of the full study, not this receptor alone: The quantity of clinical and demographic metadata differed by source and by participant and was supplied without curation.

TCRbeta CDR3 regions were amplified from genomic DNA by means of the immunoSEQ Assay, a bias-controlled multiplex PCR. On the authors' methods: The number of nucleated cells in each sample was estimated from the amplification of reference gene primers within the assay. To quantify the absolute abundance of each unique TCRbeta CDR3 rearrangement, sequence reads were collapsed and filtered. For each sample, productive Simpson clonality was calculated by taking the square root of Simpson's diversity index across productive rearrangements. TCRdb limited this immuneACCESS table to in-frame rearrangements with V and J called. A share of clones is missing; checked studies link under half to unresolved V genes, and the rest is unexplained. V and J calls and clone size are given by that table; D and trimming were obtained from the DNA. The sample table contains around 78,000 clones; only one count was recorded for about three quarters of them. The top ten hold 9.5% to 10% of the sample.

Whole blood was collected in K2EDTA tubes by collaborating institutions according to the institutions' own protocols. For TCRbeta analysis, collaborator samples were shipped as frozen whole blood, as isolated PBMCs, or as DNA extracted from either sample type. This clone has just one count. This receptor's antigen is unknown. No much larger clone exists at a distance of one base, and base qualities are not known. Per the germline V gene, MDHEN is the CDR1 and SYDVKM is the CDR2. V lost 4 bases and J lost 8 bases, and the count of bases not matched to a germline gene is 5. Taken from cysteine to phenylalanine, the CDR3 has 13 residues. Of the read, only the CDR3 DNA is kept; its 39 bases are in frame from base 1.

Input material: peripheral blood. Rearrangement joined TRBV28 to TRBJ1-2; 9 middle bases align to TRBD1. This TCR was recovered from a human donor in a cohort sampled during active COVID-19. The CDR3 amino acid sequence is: CASSSGQGNGYTF. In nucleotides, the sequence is TGTGCCAGCAGTTCGGGACAGGGTAACGGCTACACCTTC.